This T cell receptor beta chain came from a study of glioma-infiltrating T cells after dendritic cell vaccination. Study details: Patients had newly diagnosed or recurrent glioblastoma and received dendritic cell vaccines. Study-wide results and caveats: Complete blood and tumor specimen sets were limited to few patients. Longer survival after dendritic cell vaccination followed higher pretreatment TIL content.

With regard to this clone: The target antigen is unknown.

Time point reported: after dendritic cell vaccination, including at tumor progression/relapse. Germline assignment: CDR1 MRHNA and CDR2 SNTAGT. V was cut by 3 bases and J by 5 bases, with 7 bases left in between. This CDR3 comprises 13 residues. TCRdb's copy holds only in-frame clones and misses some; the assay was immunoSEQ multiplex PCR. The sample lists about 90,000 clones, 75% to 90% occurring once. The V and J genes are TRBV6-4 and TRBJ1-4; D gene uncertain. The clonotype originates from a human donor with glioblastoma. The input for sequencing was blood, taken after dendritic cell vaccination. The CDR3 loop is CASSERGNEKLFF. The CDR3 region has the DNA TGTGCCAGCAGTGAGCGAGGGAATGAAAAACTGTTTTTT.